The text below deals with one T cell receptor (beta chain). Its target is unknown. The V and J ends lost 5 bases and 4 bases respectively, with 27 bases between them. Germline V lookup: CDR1 SGHTA, CDR2 FQGNSA. The CDR3 has 19 amino acids. These data come from a study of cytotoxic CD8 clonotypes in ibrutinib-treated CLL. In the study overall: Treatment had run for a median approximately twelve months, range 6 to 36, when response samples were taken.

The study's findings and limits: Circulating CD8+ T-cell counts were tracked by baseline clonality, which exceeded that of age-matched healthy donors. Timing of sampling differed between sustained-remission and progressing patients.

Libraries were prepared by immunoSEQ multiplex PCR; TCRdb keeps only in-frame clonotypes and omits some of them. Of around 140,000 clones in the sample, 70% to 90% were seen once. The sequence came from a human donor with chronic lymphocytic leukemia. The rearrangement links TRBV7-2 to TRBJ2-1; TRBD1 might be the D (8 bases). The sequences come from PBMCs, collected after 24 months of ibrutinib treatment. DNA of the CDR3: TGTGCCAGCAGCCATCCCCTGACCCGTACAGGGGGGGTTTACAATGAGCAGTTCTTC. Translation gives CASSHPLTRTGGVYNEQFF.